The rows below give T cell receptor beta chains drawn from one sample of a study of sequential checkpoint blockade in melanoma. Clones were sequenced by immunoSEQ multiplex PCR, and TCRdb holds only the in-frame ones, with some missing. The sample shows about 6,400 clones, 15% to 20% of them seen only once. Source: tumor tissue (inferred from file names), taken from a patient given nivolumab and ipilimumab in sequence. The source of these receptors is a human donor with melanoma. Both conserved end residues are part of each CDR3. The D gene is left open where the match is weak. Only some rows state a clone size, as once, few, many or a class for expanded clones.

size,D,V,J,DNA,CDR3
.,.,TRBV30,TRBJ1-2,TGTGCCTGGAGTGTATTGGGGGCGGGCGGCTACACCTTC,CAWSVLGAGGYTF
many,TRBD1,TRBV6-8,TRBJ2-7,TGTGCCAGTAAGAGAGGGGACAGGACCTACGAGCAGTACTTC,CASKRGDRTYEQYF
.,.,TRBV5-1,TRBJ1-1,TGCGCCAGCAGCTTGGTAGGGGTGGGCACTGAAGCTTTCTTT,CASSLVGVGTEAFF
.,TRBD1,TRBV19,TRBJ1-2,TGTGCCAGTAGTATGCTCAGGGGGAAAGATGGCTACACCTTC,CASSMLRGKDGYTF
few,.,TRBV11-3,TRBJ2-3,TGTGCCAGCAGCTTAAGGCATCTGCGAGGAGATACGCAGTATTTT,CASSLRHLRGDTQYF
medium-sized,.,TRBV6-8,TRBJ1-1,TGTGCCAGCAGTTACTGGGGACTGAACACTGAAGCTTTCTTT,CASSYWGLNTEAFF
few,.,TRBV11-3,TRBJ2-7,TGTGCCAGCAGCCGATGGAGGGGTCCCTACGAGCAGTACTTC,CASSRWRGPYEQYF
.,.,TRBV18,TRBJ1-1,TGTGCCAGCTCACCCGCTGACAGGACCCCTGACGCTTTCTTT,CASSPADRTPDAFF
many,.,TRBV7-2,TRBJ1-2,TGTGCCAGCAGCTTAGTCGAAGGTCGCGGCTACACCTTC,CASSLVEGRGYTF
.,.,TRBV19,TRBJ2-5,TGTGCCAGTAGTATAGGGCAGAGAGAGACCCAGTACTTC,CASSIGQRETQYF
few,.,TRBV6-8,TRBJ2-1,TGTGCCAGCAGTTACCTTAGCCGGTACAATGAGCAGTTCTTC,CASSYLSRYNEQFF
.,TRBD2,TRBV11-3,TRBJ2-7,TGTGCCAGCAGCCCCACGGGGACTAGCGGATACGAGCAGTACTTC,CASSPTGTSGYEQYF
.,.,TRBV1,TRBJ2-1,TGCACCAGCAGCCCCAGGCGAGCGGGGGGGGCTTACAATGAGCAGTTCTTC,CTSSPRRAGGAYNEQFF
.,TRBD1,TRBV5-1,TRBJ1-4,TGCGCCAGCAGCTTGGGGGGACAGGGGGCTAATGAAAAACTGTTTTTT,CASSLGGQGANEKLFF